Sequencing of this T cell receptor beta chain was carried out in a study of T cell repertoires in aging, cancer and after chemotherapy. Concerning this clonotype itself: Its antigen is as yet unknown.

TRB rearrangements spanning V, D and J were amplified using mixed TRB-A/B primers. MiXCR, run by TCRdb on the multiplex PCR reads, gives a single entry per CDR3 protein. This table holds fewer than 750 distinct CDR3 sequences, roughly a fifth found once. Broader study findings: In healthy donors, age-related TCR diversity loss mainly reflected lost richness. In hematological cancer patients, infiltrated lymphoid organs may have impaired thymic emigration or peripheral T cell expansion. Age-matched healthy donors had significantly more diverse, less clonal blood TCR repertoires than untreated cancer patients.

This CDR3 region has 15 residues. The trim removed 6 bases at V and 7 bases at J, leaving 11 bases unmatched. Germline values: CDR1 SQVTM, CDR2 ANQGSEA. Peripheral blood genomic DNA, not sorted cells or RNA, was the template. This sequence joins TRBV29-1 and TRBJ1-4; TRBD1 matches at 10 bases. The clonotype originates from a human donor with a blood cancer. The sample was blood. The CDR3 region is CSVGTGASRGEKLFF. The CDR3 DNA reads as TGCAGCGTGGGGACAGGGGCCAGCCGGGGTGAAAAACTGTTTTTT.